Below are 23 T cell receptor beta chains sequenced from a single sample in a study of blood T cell repertoires in COVID-19. Assay used: immunoSEQ multiplex PCR; TCRdb lists only in-frame clones, some missing. The repertoire has 150,000 to 200,000 clones, around 83% of them found once; the top ten carry about 6%. Sequenced sample: peripheral blood. The receptors originated from a woman aged 35 to 49 with acute or convalescent COVID-19.

The rearrangement links TRBV21-1 to TRBJ1-2; the D call of TRBD1 is as the table states it, not checked on the DNA. TRBV21-1 is a known pseudogene. The CDR3 has 17 residues. CDR3 loop: CASSKKARGLKYYGYTF. As DNA, the CDR3 is TGTGCCAGCAGCAAAAAGGCCAGGGGCCTAAAATACTATGGCTACACCTTC.

The chain is built from TRBV3-1 (or the pseudogene TRBV3-2) and TRBJ2-5, with 10 bases fitting TRBD1. CDR3 length equals 16 residues. The germline gives CDR1 LGHDT, CDR2 YNNKEL (reference sequence). V dropped 4 bases and J dropped 5; count of bases not matched to a gene: 10. CDR3 sequence reads: CASSRTTGGAGETQYF. Here the CDR3 DNA reads TGTGCCAGCAGCCGCACGACAGGGGGCGCGGGGGAGACCCAGTACTTC.

This clone was detected only once. The chain has TRBV6-6 and TRBJ2-1; TRBD2 agrees at 7 bases. The CDR3 has 15 residues. Germline CDR1 is MNHNY and CDR2 is SVGAGI (reference sequence). With 4 bases clipped from V and 7 bases from J, the junction kept 10 bases outside the gene matches. The CDR3 reads CASSSPGRGINEQFF. The CDR3 DNA follows: TGTGCCAGCAGTTCCCCGGGGAGGGGAATAAATGAGCAGTTCTTC.

The genes are TRBV6-2 or TRBV6-3 and TRBJ1-5; tentative D call: TRBD1 (5 bases). Germline CDR1 reads MNHEY; CDR2 reads SVGEGT. This CDR3 region has 14 residues. Trimming cost V 2 bases and J 7 bases, with 12 bases left between them. For the CDR3, the DNA is TGTGCCAGCAGTTACCATCAGGGAGGGCAGCCCCAGCATTTT. Translated: CASSYHQGGQPQHF.

Here the CDR3 reads CASSPTGGWQPQHF. The CDR3 bases are TGTGCCAGCAGTCCGACGGGAGGTTGGCAGCCCCAGCATTTT. The V call is TRBV6-5, the J call TRBJ1-5; no clear D. The germline gives CDR1 MNHEY, CDR2 SVGAGI. The CDR3 has 14 amino acids. V gave up 5 bases and J gave up 7 bases, with 15 bases separating them.

The rearrangement links TRBV10-3 to TRBJ2-7; 8 nucleotides agree with TRBD1. J lost 3 bases, V lost 3 bases, and 7 bases had no gene match. From germline, CDR1 is ENHRY and CDR2 SYGVKD. The CDR3 covers 15 residues. The CDR3 nucleotides read TGTGCCATCAGTGACCCCGACAGGGGAGTCTACGAGCAGTACTTC. Translation: CAISDPDRGVYEQYF.

The rearrangement uses TRBV2 and TRBJ2-1, with D possibly matching TRBD1 (6 bases). CDR3 length: 21 residues. Germline V gene lookup returns CDR1 SNHLY and CDR2 FYNNEI. The ends were cut back, 6 bases at V and 5 bases at J, with 35 bases in the middle. CDR3 residues: CASRDSGQLVPLLRHDNEQFF. The CDR3 DNA is TGTGCCAGCAGGGACTCTGGACAGCTGGTGCCCCTCCTACGGCACGACAATGAGCAGTTCTTC.

This clone was counted a few times. This sequence joins TRBV4-2 and TRBJ2-3, with TRBD2 as a possible D gene (7 bases). There are 15 residues in the CDR3. Germline V gene lookup returns CDR1 LGHNA and CDR2 YNFKEQ. V dropped 1 base and J dropped 5 bases, with 13 bases sitting between them. In nucleotides, the CDR3 is TGTGCCAGCAGCCAAGGGGGGGGCGCGGGAGATACGCAGTATTTT. Translating gives CASSQGGGAGDTQYF.

The chain combines TRBV28 with TRBJ2-7; a weak D match, TRBD1 (6 bases). The CDR3 loop spans 15 amino acids. Germline loops: CDR1 MDHEN, CDR2 SYDVKM. Trimming removed 1 base from V and 0 bases from J, with 10 bases in between. The CDR3 DNA sequence: TGTGCCAGCAGTTTATCGGTACAGGGCTCCTACGAGCAGTACTTC. It specifies CASSLSVQGSYEQYF.

The chain employs TRBV7-9 and TRBJ2-2; D may be TRBD2 (5 bases). This CDR3 region has 16 residues. The V end lost 2 bases, the J end lost 8 bases, and 18 bases lay between the germline ends. Germline loops: CDR1 SEHNR, CDR2 FQNEAQ (reference sequence). CDR3 nucleotide sequence: TGTGCCAGCAGCTTAAGAATATTGACCGGGATGGGGGAGCTGTTTTTT. This sequence encodes CASSLRILTGMGELFF.

This clone was counted between two and nine times. Here the CDR3 reads CASTTVMWLAGPNTGELFF. CDR3 DNA sequence: TGTGCCAGCACCACTGTAATGTGGCTAGCGGGTCCTAACACCGGGGAGCTGTTTTTT. The chain couples TRBV11-2 to TRBJ2-2, with 8 bases aligning to TRBD2. The CDR3 runs to 19 residues. The germline V gene has CDR1 SGHAT and CDR2 FQNNGV. The J segment lost 2 bases and the V segment lost 7 bases, leaving 18 bases of the junction unmatched.

V gene TRBV19 combines with J gene TRBJ2-1, with TRBD2 matching 12 bases. The CDR3 sequence is 16 residues long. Trimming at V came to 3 bases and at J to 7 bases, leaving 7 bases not matched to a gene. Germline values: CDR1 LNHDA, CDR2 SQIVND (reference sequence). CDR3 amino acids: CASSMYTSGRYNEQFF. Written as DNA, the CDR3 is TGTGCCAGTAGTATGTACACTAGCGGGAGGTATAATGAGCAGTTCTTC.

The chain uses TRBV7-9 and TRBJ1-5, with a tentative D call TRBD1 (5 bases). CDR1 SEHNR and CDR2 FQNEAQ come from the germline V gene (reference sequence). This CDR3 region has 16 residues. V shed 1 base and J shed 0 bases, with 10 bases lying between them. This CDR3 reads CASSLGTGNSNQPQHF. The CDR3 nucleotides are TGTGCCAGCAGCTTAGGTACAGGCAATAGCAATCAGCCCCAGCATTTT.

The chain is built from TRBV5-3 and TRBJ1-2, with 7 bases matching TRBD1. TRBV5-3 is reported as an ORF; its role is uncertain. The V gene end was trimmed by 5 bases and the J gene end by 3 bases; junction bases not matched to a gene: 10. This CDR3 is 15 amino acids long. CDR3: CARRSSGGEDYGYTF. The CDR3 DNA follows: TGTGCCAGAAGAAGCTCAGGGGGAGAGGACTATGGCTACACCTTC.

The CDR3 DNA sequence: TGTGCCAGCAGCGTAGGGCAGGGGGCCGTTGAGCAGTTCTTC. As protein: CASSVGQGAVEQFF. The chain is built from TRBV9 and TRBJ2-1, with TRBD1 matching over 8 bases. Per germline, CDR1 SGDLS and CDR2 YYNGEE. The length of the CDR3 is 14 residues. V trimming: 0 bases; J trimming: 9 bases; junction bases outside the gene matches: 5.

This chain uses TRBV7-9 with TRBJ2-2; tentative D call: TRBD2 (5 bases). In germline, CDR1 is SEHNR, CDR2 FQNEAQ (reference sequence). CDR3 length: 15 residues. Trimming took 3 bases from V and 5 from J, leaving 13 bases between them. CDR3 region: CASSLGAGGTGELFF. CDR3 nucleotides: TGTGCCAGCAGCTTGGGTGCCGGAGGAACCGGGGAGCTGTTTTTT.

The chain couples TRBV12-3 or TRBV12-4 to TRBJ1-1; D is unclear. The CDR3 totals 13 residues. Trimming pared 1 base from V and 1 base from J, leaving 4 bases between. The DNA for the CDR3 is TGTGCCAGCAGTTTAGACGGGAACACTGAAGCTTTCTTT. Protein: CASSLDGNTEAFF.

The chain couples TRBV7-2 to TRBJ2-7; 8 positions match TRBD1. The CDR3 consists of 13 residues. J was trimmed by 4 bases and V by 4 bases; bases with no gene match: 3. CDR1 and CDR2 from the germline V gene are SGHTA and FQGNSA. Written as DNA, the CDR3 is TGTGCCAGCAGCTCCACAGGGGGATACGAGCAGTACTTC. Translated: CASSSTGGYEQYF.

This chain connects TRBV6-5 to TRBJ1-6; D not certain. The CDR3 has 12 residues. With 11 bases removed from V and 8 bases from J, the gap between germline ends came to 13 bases. Germline assignment: CDR1 MNHEY and CDR2 SVGAGI. The CDR3 DNA follows: TGTGCCTTCGGCGGGCGGGATTCACCCCTCCACTTT. Translation gives CAFGGRDSPLHF.

Written as DNA, the CDR3 is TGTGCCAGCAGCCAAATGGGACAGGGGGACACTGAAGCTTTCTTT. Its protein product is CASSQMGQGDTEAFF. V and J are TRBV3-1 (or the pseudogene TRBV3-2) and TRBJ1-1, with 11 bases fitting TRBD1. Unmatched junction bases numbered 2, after V lost 2 bases and J lost 3 bases. CDR1 and CDR2 (germline): LGHDT, YNNKEL (reference sequence). CDR3 length: 15 amino acids.

Comments on this clone: The same CDR3 can be traced to other DNA sequences in this sample. The chain combines TRBV30 with TRBJ2-7; D gene ambiguous. From germline, CDR1 is GTSNPN and CDR2 SVGIG (reference sequence). V lost 2 bases and J lost 1, with 3 bases in between. There are 11 residues in the CDR3. The chain's CDR3 is CAWSPSYEQYF. The CDR3 coding sequence is TGTGCCTGGAGTCCGTCCTACGAGCAGTACTTC.

This clone was detected only once. V gene TRBV5-8 combines with J gene TRBJ1-2; D might be TRBD1 (5 bases). CDR1 is SGHTS and CDR2 is YDEGEE in the germline V gene. The germline V and J ends were trimmed by 2 bases and 8 bases, with 19 bases remaining between them. The CDR3 consists of 15 residues. CDR3 bases: TGTGCCAGCAGCTTTCCCCCATTCGTCGGGGGGGGCTACACCTTC. Its protein is CASSFPPFVGGGYTF.

This clone was found once. The chain links TRBV27 to TRBJ2-2, with unresolved D. V was trimmed by 3 bases and J by 0 bases, leaving 8 bases between them. Germline lookup yields CDR1 MNHEY and CDR2 SMNVEV (reference sequence). CDR3 length: 15 amino acids. The CDR3 nucleotides are TGTGCCAGCAGTTTTGTCTCCGCGAACACCGGGGAGCTGTTTTTT. This gives the protein CASSFVSANTGELFF.